This paragraph covers one TCR beta chain sequence. The data derive from a study of blood T cell repertoires in COVID-19. Study-wide background: The United States, Italy and Spain were the sources of the acute and convalescent COVID-19 samples. PBMCs, B-cell-depleted T cells, or T cells provided the cDNA or gDNA that made up the material.

The trim removed 4 bases at V and 3 bases at J, leaving 6 bases unmatched. The CDR3 contains 15 residues. Per germline, CDR1 MDHEN and CDR2 SYDVKM. The data were produced by immunoSEQ multiplex PCR, yet TCRdb's version contains in-frame clones alone and is incomplete. The sample comprises around 310,000 clones, 88% of which are singletons, and roughly 4% rests with the top ten. The sequencing sample was made of peripheral blood. This receptor was obtained from a woman aged 45-65 years with active or convalescent COVID-19. The chain is built from TRBV28 and TRBJ2-7; 10 bases are a match to TRBD2. The CDR3 region is CASSSTSGTYYEQYF. The CDR3 DNA follows: TGTGCCAGCAGTTCAACTAGCGGGACATACTACGAGCAGTACTTC.